Each of the 2 T cell receptor beta chains below was sequenced from the same sample in a study of cytomegalovirus exposure and HLA in healthy donors. Profiling relied on immunoSEQ multiplex PCR, and the TCRdb table lists in-frame clones only, not all of them. The sample holds roughly 100,000 clones; about 95% are singletons and the top ten take almost 0.9%. Sequencing used PBMCs. The receptors were sampled from a woman in her late teens or twenties in good health and CMV-seronegative.

The J gene is TRBJ2-3, the V gene TRBV2; no reliable D call. Germline V lookup: CDR1 SNHLY, CDR2 FYNNEI. V lost 3 bases, J lost 8 bases, and 6 bases lay in between. This CDR3 is built from 11 residues. CDR3: CASSDLRTQYF. As DNA, the CDR3 is TGTGCCAGCAGTGACCTTCGTACGCAGTATTTT.

The chain joins TRBV27 to TRBJ2-7; 11 bases map to TRBD2. Germline-derived CDR1 and CDR2 are MNHEY and SMNVEV (reference sequence). CDR3 length equals 17 residues. The trim removed 5 bases at V and 0 bases at J, leaving 9 bases unmatched. CDR3 DNA: TGTGCCAGCAGTAAAACCGGGACTAGCGGATACTCCTACGAGCAGTACTTC. This codes for CASSKTGTSGYSYEQYF.